A single sample is the source of the 27 T cell receptor beta chains below, sequenced in a study of blood T cell repertoires in COVID-19. Sequenced by immunoSEQ multiplex PCR; TCRdb stores in-frame clones only, minus some. The sample records 150,000 to 200,000 clones, approximately 86% being singletons. Sequencing input: peripheral blood. The receptors shown here come from a man in his sixties or seventies with acute or convalescent COVID-19.

V gene TRBV4-1 combines with J gene TRBJ2-1, with TRBD2 matching 11 bases. V shed 2 bases, J shed 13 bases, and the junction held 16 bases outside the gene matches. The germline CDR1 and CDR2 sequences are MGHRA and YSYEKL. This CDR3 has 17 residues. The CDR3 spells CASSQQPDPETSGIQFF. The CDR3 DNA sequence: TGCGCCAGCAGCCAACAGCCCGACCCTGAGACTAGCGGGATTCAGTTCTTC.

V usage is TRBV7-7 and J usage is TRBJ2-3, with TRBD2 matching 16 bases. The germline CDR1 and CDR2 sequences are SSHAT and FNYEAQ (reference sequence). V trimming: 5 bases; J trimming: 5 bases; junction bases outside the gene matches: 7. This CDR3 has 17 amino acids. The CDR3 nucleotides read TGTGCCAGCAGCCCCTGGGGACTAGCGGGGGGGGAAGATACGCAGTATTTT. It encodes CASSPWGLAGGEDTQYF.

This chain joins TRBV7-9 and TRBJ2-4; 9 positions match TRBD1. The V gene end was trimmed by 4 bases and the J gene end by 10 bases; junction bases not matched to a gene: 14. The CDR3 totals 16 residues. The germline gives CDR1 SEHNR, CDR2 FQNEAQ (reference sequence). In DNA, the CDR3 is TGTGCCAGCAGCTCCCGCTTGTCTACAGGGGGCGGTATTCAGTACTTC. It yields the protein CASSSRLSTGGGIQYF.

The rearrangement uses TRBV12-3 or TRBV12-4 and TRBJ1-4; the D gene is possibly TRBD1 (5 bases). Deletions cut 3 bases from V and 14 bases from J, with 10 bases between. This CDR3 is 11 amino acids long. CDR3 loop: CASSFAGTLFF. Written as DNA, the CDR3 is TGTGCCAGCAGTTTTGCGGGGACTCTGTTTTTT.

This clone was counted only a few times. V usage is TRBV19 and J usage is TRBJ2-1, with D tentatively TRBD1 (5 bases). CDR3 length: 13 amino acids. The germline V gene encodes CDR1 LNHDA and CDR2 SQIVND (reference sequence). Trimming cost V 4 bases and J 1 base, with 5 bases left between them. In nucleotides, the CDR3 is TGTGCCAGTAGTAGGACATCCTACAATGAGCAGTTCTTC. Translating gives CASSRTSYNEQFF.

This rearrangement joins TRBV3-1 (or the pseudogene TRBV3-2) to TRBJ2-6, with a weak D call TRBD2 (5 bases). The V end was cut by 3 bases, the J end by 0 bases, with 18 bases between. The germline V gene encodes CDR1 LGHDT and CDR2 YNNKEL (reference sequence). There are 19 residues in the CDR3. CDR3 residues: CASSHFGGPISSGANVLTF. The CDR3 DNA is TGTGCCAGCAGCCATTTCGGCGGGCCAATAAGCTCTGGGGCCAACGTCCTGACTTTC.

The CDR3 loop is CASSLKDRSRAYNEQFF. Written as DNA, the CDR3 is TGTGCCAGCAGCTTAAAGGACAGATCCCGGGCTTACAATGAGCAGTTCTTC. The V and J genes are TRBV7-8 and TRBJ2-1; possible D gene TRBD1, 6 bases. Trimming removed 2 bases at V and 4 bases at J, with 18 bases between. There are 17 residues in the CDR3. Germline V CDR1 and CDR2: SGHVS, FQNEAQ.

V and J are TRBV2 and TRBJ1-3, with a possible D match to TRBD1 (5 bases). The germline CDR1 and CDR2 sequences are SNHLY and FYNNEI. The CDR3 covers 14 residues. Between the trimmed V and J ends, which lost 7 bases and 2 bases, there was a span of 12 bases. Here the CDR3 DNA reads TGTGCCAGCACTCGGGGGGGGGCTGGAAACACCATATATTTT. Translating it yields CASTRGGAGNTIYF.

The chain couples TRBV12-5 to TRBJ1-4; 10 nucleotides align to TRBD1. This CDR3 is 14 amino acids long. From germline, CDR1 is LGHNT and CDR2 FRNRAP. Trimming at V came to 2 bases and at J to 11 bases, leaving 5 bases not matched to a gene. The CDR3 reads CASGLTGQGDKLFF. CDR3 in DNA: TGTGCTAGTGGTTTGACAGGACAGGGGGACAAACTGTTTTTT.

The CDR3 DNA is TGTGCCAGCAGCGTCCCGTCCTCCTACGAGCAGTACTTC. This encodes CASSVPSSYEQYF. The chain carries TRBV9 and TRBJ2-7; D unresolved. The CDR3 has 13 residues. Germline V CDR1 and CDR2: SGDLS, YYNGEE. Trimming left V 2 bases short and J 0 bases short, with 6 bases between.

This clone was recorded only once. CDR3 DNA sequence: TGCAGCGCCGGGGACGGAGGGACTGAAGCTTTCTTT. Its protein is CSAGDGGTEAFF. The V gene is TRBV29-1, the J gene TRBJ1-1, with a possible D match to TRBD1 (5 bases). Per germline, CDR1 SQVTM and CDR2 ANQGSEA. V gave up 7 bases and J gave up 5 bases, with 14 bases separating them. The CDR3 spans 12 residues. Supplemented by reference TRBV29-1 and TRBJ1-1, the full variable domain reads SAVISQKPSRDICQRGTSLTIQCQVDSQVTMMFWYRQQPGQSLTLIATANQGSEATYESGFVIDKFPISRPNLTFSTLTVSNMSPEDSSIYLCSAGDGGTEAFFGQGTRLTVV.

V is TRBV14 and J is TRBJ1-2; 7 bases line up with TRBD1. J was trimmed by 4 bases and V by 5 bases; bases with no gene match: 4. The germline CDR1 and CDR2 sequences are SGHDN and FVKESK. This CDR3 spans 13 amino acids. CDR3 amino acids: CASSAGQSYGYTF. In DNA, the CDR3 is TGTGCCAGCAGCGCGGGACAGAGCTATGGCTACACCTTC.

This clone was counted only a few times. The gene calls are TRBV6-2 or TRBV6-3 and TRBJ1-5; 8 nucleotides align to TRBD1. V dropped 4 bases and J dropped 4; count of bases not matched to a gene: 12. Germline CDR1 and CDR2: MNHEY and SVGEGT. The CDR3 contains 17 residues. In DNA form, the CDR3 reads TGTGCCAGCAGTTCCGGGACAGGCCACCGGGGAAATCAGCCCCAGCATTTT. Protein product: CASSSGTGHRGNQPQHF.

The chain combines TRBV3-1 (or the pseudogene TRBV3-2) with TRBJ2-7, with 9 bases that match TRBD2. Looked up from germline, CDR1 is LGHDT and CDR2 is YNNKEL (reference sequence). The CDR3 runs to 14 residues. Unmatched junction bases numbered 7, after V lost 2 bases and J lost 8 bases. CDR3 sequence reads: CASSQLAGAGQQYF. CDR3 DNA sequence: TGTGCCAGCAGCCAATTAGCGGGAGCGGGGCAGCAGTACTTC.

V and J are TRBV9 and TRBJ1-6; 8 bases map to TRBD1. The trim removed 7 bases at V and 2 bases at J, leaving 5 bases unmatched. Per germline, CDR1 SGDLS and CDR2 YYNGEE. This CDR3 is built from 15 residues. The DNA for the CDR3 is TGTGCCAGCGGGCAGGGGGCCACCTATAATTCACCCCTCCACTTT. Translation: CASGQGATYNSPLHF.

This clone was seen a single time. The chain recombines TRBV10-3 with TRBJ1-3, with 8 bases matching TRBD1. Germline CDR1 ENHRY, CDR2 SYGVKD. This CDR3 comprises 15 residues. The ends lost 6 bases at V and 4 bases at J; junction bases unmatched: 8. The CDR3 here is CAIRPTGDEGNTIYF. Here the CDR3 DNA reads TGTGCCATCAGGCCGACAGGGGACGAAGGAAACACCATATATTTT.

J is TRBJ2-3 and V is TRBV6-2 or TRBV6-3; D remains unclear. CDR3 size: 16 residues. V lost 6 bases to trimming and J lost 3 bases, with 19 bases between them. In germline, CDR1 is MNHEY, CDR2 SVGEGT. CDR3 DNA: TGTGCCAGCAGCCATTCCCCGGAGACTGAAACAGATACGCAGTATTTT. It translates to CASSHSPETETDTQYF.

This chain uses TRBV7-2 with TRBJ2-4; D unclear. V lost 5 bases to trimming and J lost 10 bases, with 12 bases between them. This CDR3 contains 12 residues. Germline CDR1 reads SGHTA; CDR2 reads FQGNSA. Here the CDR3 DNA reads TGTGCCAGCAGCCCTTTCGAGCAAATTCAGTACTTC. Its translation is CASSPFEQIQYF. The whole variable domain, filled in from reference TRBV7-2 and TRBJ2-4, reads GAGVSQSPSNKVTEKGKDVELRCDPISGHTALYWYRQSLGQGLEFLIYFQGNSAPDKSGLPSDRFSAERTGGSVSTLTIQRTQQEDSAVYLCASSPFEQIQYFGAGTRLSVL.

The genes are TRBV29-1 and TRBJ2-5; tentative D call: TRBD1 (5 bases). This CDR3 comprises 11 residues. Trimming left V 4 bases short and J 3 bases short, with 6 bases between. Germline loops: CDR1 SQVTM, CDR2 ANQGSEA. CDR3 sequence (DNA): TGCAGCGTTGTCAGGGAAGAGACCCAGTACTTC. Encoded protein: CSVVREETQYF.

Comments on this clone: At one boundary the junction diverges from the germline segment, which might be a read error. The rearrangement uses TRBV2 and TRBJ1-2; D ambiguous. CDR3 size: 8 residues. Germline V lookup: CDR1 SNHLY, CDR2 FYNNEI. The CDR3: CSSEDYTF. For the CDR3, the DNA is TGTTCCAGCGAGGACTACACCTTC.

This clone was counted many times. The chain uses TRBV19 and TRBJ2-1; TRBD2 matches at 7 bases. The CDR3 has 18 residues. V was pared by 9 bases and J by 3 bases, with 20 bases of the junction left unmatched. In germline, CDR1 is LNHDA, CDR2 SQIVND (reference sequence). CDR3 region: CASRITSDPNLFYNEQFF. CDR3 bases: TGTGCCAGCCGAATTACTAGCGACCCGAACCTCTTCTACAATGAGCAGTTCTTC.

The gene calls are TRBV5-8 and TRBJ1-6; D perhaps matches TRBD1 (6 bases). CDR1 is SGHTS and CDR2 is YDEGEE in the germline V gene. Deletions cut 3 bases from V and 9 bases from J, with 19 bases between. The CDR3 is 16 amino acids. Here the CDR3 DNA reads TGTGCCAGCAGCTCGGCATCCTGGGGGCGGGTTTCACCCCTCCACTTT. Residues: CASSSASWGRVSPLHF.

CDR3 amino acids: CASSPSTGFFNYEQYF. The CDR3, as DNA: TGTGCCAGCAGTCCCTCGACAGGGTTCTTTAACTACGAGCAGTACTTC. The chain is built from TRBV27 and TRBJ2-7, with TRBD1 matching 7 bases. J gave up 3 bases and V 5 bases, and 13 bases lay outside the gene matches. In germline, CDR1 is MNHEY, CDR2 SMNVEV (reference sequence). This CDR3 region has 16 residues.

This clone was detected only once. The chain combines TRBV6-1 with TRBJ2-3; D is possibly TRBD2 (6 bases). This CDR3 region has 14 residues. Germline V gives CDR1 MNHNS, CDR2 SASEGT. V was shortened by 0 bases and J by 3 bases, with 7 bases between the two germline ends. The chain's CDR3 is CASSEAGGTDTQYF. In DNA form, the CDR3 reads TGTGCCAGCAGTGAAGCGGGGGGTACAGATACGCAGTATTTT.

V gene TRBV28 combines with J gene TRBJ1-2, with a possible D match to TRBD1 (6 bases). The CDR3 is made up of 14 amino acids. The germline V gene has CDR1 MDHEN and CDR2 SYDVKM. Trimming removed 4 bases at V and 8 bases at J, with 17 bases between. Here the CDR3 reads CASSSGGRIPGYTF. The CDR3 DNA reads TGTGCCAGCAGTTCCGGGGGGCGCATTCCGGGCTACACCTTC.

In DNA form, the CDR3 reads TGTGCCAGCTCACCACCGGGACAGGGAGGCTACAATGAGCAGTTCTTC. Encoded protein: CASSPPGQGGYNEQFF. The chain uses TRBV18 and TRBJ2-1; 9 nucleotides align to TRBD1. The CDR3 contains 16 residues. CDR1 and CDR2 from the germline V gene are KGHSH and LQKENI. V lost 0 bases and J lost 3; bases outside the gene matches: 3.

The chain has TRBV3-1 (or the pseudogene TRBV3-2) and TRBJ1-2; 7 bases agree with TRBD1. The CDR3 contains 15 residues. Germline CDR1 LGHDT, CDR2 YNNKEL (reference sequence). Losses at the gene ends were 2 bases for V and 8 bases for J; bases not matched to a gene: 11. The DNA for the CDR3 is TGTGCCAGCAGCCAATTCGGCTCAGGGGGTGGAGGCTACACCTTC. Its translation is CASSQFGSGGGGYTF.